The sequence of this TCR beta chain was determined in a study of blood T cell repertoires in COVID-19 (dated by TCRdb to about 2020). Context from the whole study: Collaborator samples came from the United States, Italy and Spain and covered acute and convalescent phases of COVID-19. The prospective study material was composed of cDNA or gDNA derived from T cells, B-cell-depleted T cells, or PBMCs. Subjects who had been exposed to COVID-19, were actively infected with it, or had recovered from it provided the deeply sampled blood TCRbeta repertoires that made up the dataset. The repertoires were made available in a free public database intended to serve as a resource for research on the immune response to SARS-CoV-2. Samples came from the ongoing ImmuneRACE study (first 160 participants) plus 1,254 subjects from 6 global collaborators. A de-identified subject ID, COVID-19 status, age in years and sex were almost always included in the sample metadata. Where available, HLA class I and class II types were obtained from metadata supplied by the sample provider rather than from assay-based typing.

Study-wide findings and limitations: The quantity of clinical and demographic metadata differed by source and by participant and was supplied without curation.

At one collaborating source in Seattle, patients were enrolled during active infection and were followed longitudinally through the course of disease. The collaborating institutions used their own protocols to collect whole blood in K2EDTA tubes. Collaborator samples were shipped for TCRbeta analysis as frozen whole blood, isolated PBMCs, or DNA extracted from either sample type. The immunoSEQ Assay, a bias-controlled multiplex PCR, was used to amplify TCRbeta CDR3 regions from genomic DNA. The authors' pipeline ran thus. The number of nucleated cells in each sample was estimated by amplification of reference gene primers within the assay. To quantify the absolute abundance of each unique TCRbeta CDR3 rearrangement, sequence reads were collapsed and filtered. For each sample, productive Simpson clonality was calculated by taking the square root of Simpson's diversity index across productive rearrangements. TCRdb took over this immuneACCESS table, retaining in-frame rearrangements with V and J assigned. Such tables are incomplete; in checked studies, under half of the missing clones stem from an unresolved V gene, and the remainder is unexplained. D and trimming come from the DNA, and the V and J calls and clone size come from that table. This sample holds 95,000 to 150,000 clones; 81% were observed only once. The top ten clones comprise approximately 17% of the sample.

CDR1 and CDR2, per the germline V gene, are MNHEY and SVGAGI. V lost 7 bases and J lost 6 bases; the stretch between them is 13 bases long. The cysteine opens and the phenylalanine closes a CDR3 of 13 amino acids. The entry retains the CDR3 DNA only, 39 bases that are in frame from base 1. On this clone itself: Its antigen is still unknown. Base qualities are not at hand, and no much larger clone is one base apart.

This receptor was identified in a man aged 30 to 45 with COVID-19, enrolled during active disease. This sequence uses TRBV6-5 and TRBJ1-5; TRBD1 is possibly the D segment (5 matching bases). The sample comprised peripheral blood. The CDR3: CASIKQATQPQHF. The nucleotide sequence is given as TGTGCCAGCATTAAACAGGCCACTCAGCCCCAGCATTTT.